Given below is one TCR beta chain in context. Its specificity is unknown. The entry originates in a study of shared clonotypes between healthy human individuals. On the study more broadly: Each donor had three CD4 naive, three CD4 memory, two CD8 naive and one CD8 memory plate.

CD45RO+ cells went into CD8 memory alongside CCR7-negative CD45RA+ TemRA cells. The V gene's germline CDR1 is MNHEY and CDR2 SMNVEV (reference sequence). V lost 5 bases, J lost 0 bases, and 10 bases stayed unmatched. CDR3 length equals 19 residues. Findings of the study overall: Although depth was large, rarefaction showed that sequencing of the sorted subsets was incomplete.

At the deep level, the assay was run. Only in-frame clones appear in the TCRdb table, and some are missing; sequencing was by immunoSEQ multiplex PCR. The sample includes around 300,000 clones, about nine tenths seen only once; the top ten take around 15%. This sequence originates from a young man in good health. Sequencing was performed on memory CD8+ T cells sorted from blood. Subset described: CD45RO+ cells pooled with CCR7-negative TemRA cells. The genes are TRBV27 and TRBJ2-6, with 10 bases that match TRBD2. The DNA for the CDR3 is TGTGCCAGCAGTACCTTAGCGGGGGGTACCTTCTCTGGGGCCAACGTCCTGACTTTC. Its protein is CASSTLAGGTFSGANVLTF.